This is a list of T cell receptor beta chains from one sample in a study of monozygotic twins with inflammatory bowel disease. TCRdb re-called the 5' RACE reads and gives one entry per CDR3 protein, without DNA. Its listing shows about 160,000 distinct CDR3 sequences. Material for sequencing was blood. The receptors here all came from a human donor with ulcerative colitis or Crohn's disease, or a healthy co-twin of an affected twin (not recorded which). The CDR3 runs from the conserved cysteine through the conserved F or W.

v_gene: TRBV28; j_gene: TRBJ2-5; CDR3aa: CASSPTSGEGTQYF
v_gene: TRBV28; j_gene: TRBJ2-2; CDR3aa: CASRGQSNTGELFF
v_gene: TRBV6-2/TRBV6-3; j_gene: TRBJ1-1; CDR3aa: CASSRQGLGEAFF
v_gene: TRBV9; j_gene: TRBJ1-1; CDR3aa: CASSPGQDRRLNTEAFF
v_gene: TRBV7-2; j_gene: TRBJ2-1; CDR3aa: CASSLGLAGSYNEQFF
v_gene: TRBV5-1; j_gene: TRBJ1-5; CDR3aa: CASSFTGVGNQPQHF
v_gene: TRBV7-2; j_gene: TRBJ2-7; CDR3aa: CASSQGGRGNYEQYF
v_gene: TRBV5-5; j_gene: TRBJ2-1; CDR3aa: CASSSEGSSYNEQFF
v_gene: TRBV5-4; j_gene: TRBJ1-6; CDR3aa: CASRAGPYNSPLHF
v_gene: TRBV25-1; j_gene: TRBJ2-1; CDR3aa: CASSEGYYNEQFF
v_gene: TRBV19; j_gene: TRBJ2-7; CDR3aa: CASSMVERDSTYEQYF
v_gene: TRBV24-1; j_gene: TRBJ2-5; CDR3aa: CATSVRAGGFNWETQYF
v_gene: TRBV27; j_gene: TRBJ2-7; CDR3aa: CASSRGPGQGNYEQYF
v_gene: TRBV11-3; j_gene: TRBJ2-3; CDR3aa: CASSLGASSTDTQYF
v_gene: TRBV5-1; j_gene: TRBJ1-2; CDR3aa: CASSLEDGLVGYTF
v_gene: TRBV28; j_gene: TRBJ2-7; CDR3aa: CASRGGDRYYEQYF
v_gene: TRBV7-9; j_gene: TRBJ2-4; CDR3aa: CASSLIDPSDIQYF
v_gene: TRBV7-9; j_gene: TRBJ2-1; CDR3aa: CASSLGEENNEQFF
v_gene: TRBV20-1; j_gene: TRBJ1-1; CDR3aa: CSASRDRNTEAFF
v_gene: TRBV7-9; j_gene: TRBJ2-7; CDR3aa: CASSLARDTHVDEQYF
v_gene: TRBV30; j_gene: TRBJ1-5; CDR3aa: CAWSVRGIKPQHF
v_gene: TRBV28; j_gene: TRBJ2-6; CDR3aa: CASLITLFRDSGANVLTF
v_gene: TRBV7-2; j_gene: TRBJ2-1; CDR3aa: CASSYASGRAREFF
v_gene: TRBV6-2/TRBV6-3; j_gene: TRBJ2-5; CDR3aa: CASRFGGRYQETQYF
v_gene: TRBV11-3; j_gene: TRBJ2-2; CDR3aa: CASSLGDRRSDTGELFF
v_gene: TRBV2; j_gene: TRBJ1-1; CDR3aa: CASNLQGATEAFF
v_gene: TRBV6-5; j_gene: TRBJ2-3; CDR3aa: CASSYGSSGSTDTQYF
v_gene: TRBV5-1; j_gene: TRBJ2-3; CDR3aa: CASSRLFSGGLTDTQYF
v_gene: TRBV20-1; j_gene: TRBJ2-1; CDR3aa: CSARDAGREAHNEQFF
v_gene: TRBV30; j_gene: TRBJ2-3; CDR3aa: CALTDNTDTQYF
v_gene: TRBV15; j_gene: TRBJ1-5; CDR3aa: CATSPRDSSNQPQHF
v_gene: TRBV29-1; j_gene: TRBJ1-1; CDR3aa: CSVGGGDREDTEAFF
v_gene: TRBV12-1; j_gene: TRBJ1-2; CDR3aa: CASSFLGYGYTF
v_gene: TRBV20-1; j_gene: TRBJ2-6; CDR3aa: CSARDRQSSGANVLTF
v_gene: TRBV4-2; j_gene: TRBJ2-2; CDR3aa: CAAAWGQGTGELFF
v_gene: TRBV2; j_gene: TRBJ2-2; CDR3aa: CASRARATGELFF
v_gene: TRBV24-1; j_gene: TRBJ2-1; CDR3aa: CATSDRDVSYNEQFF
v_gene: TRBV28; j_gene: TRBJ2-7; CDR3aa: CASRLNLDTSYEQYF
v_gene: TRBV15; j_gene: TRBJ2-1; CDR3aa: CATSRDLAGGPSEQFF
v_gene: TRBV20-1; j_gene: TRBJ2-1; CDR3aa: CSARTTHYIYNEQFF
v_gene: TRBV12-3/TRBV12-4; j_gene: TRBJ2-3; CDR3aa: CASSLGKGGDTQYF
v_gene: TRBV24-1; j_gene: TRBJ2-1; CDR3aa: CATSDLTSGTSGRNEQFF
v_gene: TRBV7-2; j_gene: TRBJ1-2; CDR3aa: CASSHGTGRYGYTF
v_gene: TRBV5-1; j_gene: TRBJ2-7; CDR3aa: CASSSTGTRSYEQYF
v_gene: TRBV7-9; j_gene: TRBJ2-7; CDR3aa: CASSKDGTYEQYF
v_gene: TRBV12-3/TRBV12-4; j_gene: TRBJ2-1; CDR3aa: CASRKDSNEQFF
v_gene: TRBV29-1; j_gene: TRBJ2-3; CDR3aa: CSVTPASESTDTQYF
v_gene: TRBV28; j_gene: TRBJ2-1; CDR3aa: CASSVWKGEQFF
v_gene: TRBV10-2; j_gene: TRBJ1-4; CDR3aa: CAARAGNEKLFF
v_gene: TRBV7-3; j_gene: TRBJ1-6; CDR3aa: CASSTGSNSPLHF
v_gene: TRBV20-1; j_gene: TRBJ2-7; CDR3aa: CSARALPARLAVYEQYF
v_gene: TRBV18; j_gene: TRBJ1-1; CDR3aa: CASSPSGTVMNTEAFF
v_gene: TRBV16; j_gene: TRBJ2-5; CDR3aa: CASSQYSQETQYF
v_gene: TRBV7-8; j_gene: TRBJ1-2; CDR3aa: CASSETGGNGYTF
v_gene: TRBV28; j_gene: TRBJ2-1; CDR3aa: CASSPADRGLAGFF
v_gene: TRBV5-4; j_gene: TRBJ2-1; CDR3aa: CASSLGSGRVNEQFF
v_gene: TRBV5-1; j_gene: TRBJ2-2; CDR3aa: CASSLVLAGAGELFF
v_gene: TRBV5-5; j_gene: TRBJ2-7; CDR3aa: CASSLQPGLAGYEQYF
v_gene: TRBV5-1; j_gene: TRBJ1-1; CDR3aa: CASSLSGGGNTEAFF